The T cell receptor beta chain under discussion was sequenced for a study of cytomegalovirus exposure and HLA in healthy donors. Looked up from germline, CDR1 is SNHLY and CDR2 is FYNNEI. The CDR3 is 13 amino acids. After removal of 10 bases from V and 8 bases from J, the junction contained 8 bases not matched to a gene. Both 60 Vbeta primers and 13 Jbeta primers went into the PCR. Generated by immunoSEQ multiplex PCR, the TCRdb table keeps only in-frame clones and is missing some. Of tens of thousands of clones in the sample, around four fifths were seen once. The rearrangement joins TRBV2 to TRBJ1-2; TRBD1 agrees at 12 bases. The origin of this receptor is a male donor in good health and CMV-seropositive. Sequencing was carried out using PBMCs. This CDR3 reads CATGTGGARGYTF. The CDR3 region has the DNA TGTGCCACCGGGACAGGGGGCGCGAGAGGCTACACCTTC. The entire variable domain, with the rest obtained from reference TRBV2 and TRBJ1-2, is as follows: EPEVTQTPSHQVTQMGQEVILRCVPISNHLYFYWYRQILGQKVEFLVSFYNNEISEKSEIFDDQFSVERPDGSNFTLKIRSTKLEDSAMYFCATGTGGARGYTFGSGTRLTVV.